These 9 T cell receptor beta chains were all obtained from the same sample, sequenced in a study of cytomegalovirus exposure and HLA in healthy donors. Clones were sequenced by immunoSEQ multiplex PCR, and TCRdb holds only the in-frame ones, with some missing. The repertoire consists of about 130,000 clones, with around four fifths occurring once and the leading ten covering 30%. Source material: PBMCs. These receptors were taken from a man under 40 in good health and CMV-seropositive.

The CDR3 region has the DNA TGTGCCAGCAGCCAAGTACGTCTCTGGGAGATGAACACTGAAGCTTTCTTT. Translating it yields CASSQVRLWEMNTEAFF. The chain employs TRBV14 and TRBJ1-1; D is unresolved. The CDR3 contains 17 residues. Per the germline V gene, CDR1 is SGHDN and CDR2 is FVKESK. Between the trimmed V and J ends, which lost 1 base and 0 bases, there was a span of 15 bases.

Concerning this clone itself: Only one base separates this from a far larger clonotype, so it likely reflects a read error. The CDR3 loop is CASSLSGTNTGELFF. DNA of the CDR3: TGTGCCAGCAGCTTGTCCGGGACAAACACCGGGGAGCTGTTTTTT. The rearrangement uses TRBV5-4 and TRBJ2-2; D is possibly TRBD1 (6 bases). V lost 1 base and J 2 bases, leaving 9 bases between the germline ends. CDR3 size: 15 residues. CDR1 is SGHNT and CDR2 is YYREEE in the germline V gene (reference sequence).

This sequence joins TRBV9 and TRBJ2-3; 10 positions agree with TRBD2. Losses at the gene ends were 0 bases for V and 6 bases for J; bases not matched to a gene: 13. This CDR3 comprises 18 residues. Germline-derived CDR1 and CDR2 are SGDLS and YYNGEE. The CDR3 DNA reads TGTGCCAGCAGCGTAGGCCCTACTAGCGGGGACCTCTTGGATACGCAGTATTTT. Translated: CASSVGPTSGDLLDTQYF. The variable domain in full, with the rest retrieved from reference TRBV9 and TRBJ2-3, is DSGVTQTPKHLITATGQRVTLRCSPRSGDLSVYWYQQSLDQGLQFLIQYYNGEERAKGNILERFSAQQFPDLHSELNLSSLELGDSALYFCASSVGPTSGDLLDTQYFGPGTRLTVL.

The chain joins TRBV28 to TRBJ1-1, with TRBD1 matching over 8 bases. The CDR3 runs to 15 residues. Germline V gene lookup returns CDR1 MDHEN and CDR2 SYDVKM. V lost 5 bases and J lost 1; bases outside the gene matches: 6. The CDR3 here is CASSGAGGWNTEAFF. The DNA for the CDR3 is TGTGCCAGCAGTGGAGCAGGGGGCTGGAACACTGAAGCTTTCTTT. The full variable domain, with the rest looked up from reference TRBV28 and TRBJ1-1, is DVKVTQSSRYLVKRTGEKVFLECVQDMDHENMFWYRQDPGLGLRLIYFSYDVKMKEKGDIPEGYSVSREKKERFSLILESASTNQTSMYLCASSGAGGWNTEAFFGQGTRLTVV.

The chain joins TRBV21-1 to TRBJ2-5; TRBD2 reflects the table's D call only, with no check against the DNA. TRBV21-1 is shown as a pseudogene. The CDR3 is made up of 16 amino acids. As DNA, the CDR3 is TGTGCCAGCAGCACCCAGACTAGCGGGAGGGCGGAGACCCAGTACTTC. Translating it yields CASSTQTSGRAETQYF.

This clone was found a few times. The rearrangement links TRBV2 to TRBJ1-2, with TRBD1 as a possible D gene (5 bases). The CDR3 is 14 residues long. The germline gives CDR1 SNHLY, CDR2 FYNNEI. The V end was cut by 7 bases, the J end by 2 bases, with 14 bases between. DNA for the CDR3: TGTGCCAGCACTATACAACCAGGGAACTATGGCTACACCTTC. As protein: CASTIQPGNYGYTF.

This clone has only a few counts. The chain couples TRBV5-1 to TRBJ2-4; TRBD1 matches 8 bases. CDR3 length equals 20 residues. Per the germline V gene, CDR1 is SGHRS and CDR2 is YFSETQ. Germline trimming cut 4 bases from V and 0 bases from J; bases unmatched to any gene: 18. The CDR3 DNA is TGCGCCAGCAGCCCCTTAGGATGGGCAGGGGGCCCGAGAGCCAAAAACATTCAGTACTTC. The encoded protein is CASSPLGWAGGPRAKNIQYF.

This sequence joins TRBV5-4 and TRBJ1-1, with D tentatively TRBD1 (6 bases). Per germline, CDR1 SGHNT and CDR2 YYREEE (reference sequence). Trimming took off 2 bases at V and 7 bases at J, with 15 bases between the two ends. The CDR3 is 14 residues long. As DNA, the CDR3 is TGTGCCAGCAGCTTAGCGGGGGCCGGGGGTGAAGCTTTCTTT. As protein: CASSLAGAGGEAFF.

This clone occurred once. J is TRBJ2-3 and V is TRBV27; D might be TRBD2 (6 bases). The V gene lost 5 bases and the J gene lost 0 bases, with 12 bases spanning the gap. The CDR3 has 15 residues. The V gene's germline CDR1 is MNHEY and CDR2 SMNVEV (reference sequence). In DNA form, the CDR3 reads TGTGCCAGCAGTCCCCGGGAGAGGAGCACAGATACGCAGTATTTT. It is translated as CASSPRERSTDTQYF.